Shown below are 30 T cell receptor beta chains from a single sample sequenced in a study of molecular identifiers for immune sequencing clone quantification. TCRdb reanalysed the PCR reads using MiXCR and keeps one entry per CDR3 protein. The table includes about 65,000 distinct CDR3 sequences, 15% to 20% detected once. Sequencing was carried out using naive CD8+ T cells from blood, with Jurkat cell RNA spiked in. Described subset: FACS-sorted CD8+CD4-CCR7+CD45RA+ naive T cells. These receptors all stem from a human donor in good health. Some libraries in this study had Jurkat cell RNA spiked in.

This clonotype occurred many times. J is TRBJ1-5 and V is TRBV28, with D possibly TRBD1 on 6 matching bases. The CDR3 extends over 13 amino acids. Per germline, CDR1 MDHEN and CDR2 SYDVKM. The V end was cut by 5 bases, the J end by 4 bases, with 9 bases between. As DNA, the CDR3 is TGTGCCAGCAGTCCAGGGGAGAATCAGCCCCAGCATTTT. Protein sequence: CASSPGENQPQHF.

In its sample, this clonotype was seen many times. The DNA of the CDR3 is TGTGCCTGGAGGGGGACTAGCGGGACCCACACCGGGGAGCTGTTTTTT. Protein product: CAWRGTSGTHTGELFF. The chain uses TRBV30 and TRBJ2-2; 13 bases agree with TRBD2. The CDR3 is 16 residues long. V gave up 3 bases and J gave up 3 bases; unmatched junction bases: 4. CDR1 and CDR2 from the germline V gene are GTSNPN and SVGIG (reference sequence).

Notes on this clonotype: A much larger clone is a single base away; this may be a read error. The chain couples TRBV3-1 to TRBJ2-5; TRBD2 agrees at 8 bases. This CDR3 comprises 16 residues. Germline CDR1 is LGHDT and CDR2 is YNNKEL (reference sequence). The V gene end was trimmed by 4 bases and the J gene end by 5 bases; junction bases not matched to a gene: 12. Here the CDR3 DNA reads TGTGCCAGCAGCCCCAGGACTAGCAGCGGGTGGGAGACCCAGTACTTC. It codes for CASSPRTSSGWETQYF.

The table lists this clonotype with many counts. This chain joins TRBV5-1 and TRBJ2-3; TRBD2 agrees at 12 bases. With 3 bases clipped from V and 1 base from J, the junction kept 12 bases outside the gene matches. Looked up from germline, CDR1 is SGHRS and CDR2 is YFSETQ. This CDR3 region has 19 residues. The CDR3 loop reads CASSSLTSGRGYGTDTQYF. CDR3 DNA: TGCGCCAGCAGCTCGCTGACTAGCGGGAGAGGTTATGGCACAGATACGCAGTATTTT. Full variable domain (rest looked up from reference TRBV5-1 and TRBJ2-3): KAGVTQTPRYLIKTRGQQVTLSCSPISGHRSVSWYQQTPGQGLQFLFEYFSETQRNKGNFPGRFSGRQFSNSRSEMNVSTLELGDSALYLCASSSLTSGRGYGTDTQYFGPGTRLTVL.

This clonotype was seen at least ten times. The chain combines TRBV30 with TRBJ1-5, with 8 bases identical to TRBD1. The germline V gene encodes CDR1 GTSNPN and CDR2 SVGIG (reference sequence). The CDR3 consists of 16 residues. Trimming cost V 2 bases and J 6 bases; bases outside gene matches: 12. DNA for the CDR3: TGTGCCTGGAGTTTTTCGTCGGACAGGGTTGTTCAGCCCCAGCATTTT. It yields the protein CAWSFSSDRVVQPQHF.

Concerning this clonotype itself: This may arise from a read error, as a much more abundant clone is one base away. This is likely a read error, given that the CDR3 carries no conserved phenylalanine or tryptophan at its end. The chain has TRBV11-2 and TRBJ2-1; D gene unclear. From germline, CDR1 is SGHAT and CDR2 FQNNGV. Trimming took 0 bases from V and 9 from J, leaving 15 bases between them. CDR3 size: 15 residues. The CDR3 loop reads CASSLDALGSGEQFL. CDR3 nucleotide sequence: TGTGCCAGCAGCTTAGACGCCCTGGGGTCAGGTGAGCAGTTCCTC.

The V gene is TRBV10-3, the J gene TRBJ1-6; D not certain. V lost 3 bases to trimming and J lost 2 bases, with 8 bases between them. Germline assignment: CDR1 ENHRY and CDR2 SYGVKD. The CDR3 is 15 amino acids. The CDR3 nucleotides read TGTGCCATCAGTGACATAGATACCTATAATTCACCCCTCCACTTT. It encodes CAISDIDTYNSPLHF.

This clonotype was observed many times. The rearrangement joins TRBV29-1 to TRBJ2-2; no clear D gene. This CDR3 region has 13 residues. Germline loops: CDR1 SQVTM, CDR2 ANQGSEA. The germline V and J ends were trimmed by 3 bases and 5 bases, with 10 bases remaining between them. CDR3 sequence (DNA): TGCAGCGTTGAGATAGCAGGTACCGGGGAGCTGTTTTTT. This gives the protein CSVEIAGTGELFF.

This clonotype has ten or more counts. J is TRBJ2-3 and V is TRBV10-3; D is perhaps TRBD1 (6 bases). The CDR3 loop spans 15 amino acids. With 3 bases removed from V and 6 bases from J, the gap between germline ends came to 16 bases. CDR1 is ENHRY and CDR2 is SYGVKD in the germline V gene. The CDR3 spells CAISDVDSRGDTQYF. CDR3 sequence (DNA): TGTGCCATCAGTGACGTGGACAGCCGTGGGGATACGCAGTATTTT.

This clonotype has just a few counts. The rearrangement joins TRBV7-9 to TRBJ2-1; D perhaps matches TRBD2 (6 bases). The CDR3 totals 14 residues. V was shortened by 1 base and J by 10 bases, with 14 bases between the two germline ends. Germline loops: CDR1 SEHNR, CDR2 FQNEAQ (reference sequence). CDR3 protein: CASSLVSGPGEQFF. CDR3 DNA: TGTGCCAGCAGCTTAGTTAGCGGTCCGGGGGAGCAGTTCTTC.

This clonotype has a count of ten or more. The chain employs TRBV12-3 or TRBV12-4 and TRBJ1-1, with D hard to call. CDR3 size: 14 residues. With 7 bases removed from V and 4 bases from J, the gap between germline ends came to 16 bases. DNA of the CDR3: TGTGCCAGCACCAGGACGGCGTTGGGCACTGAAGCTTTCTTT. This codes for CASTRTALGTEAFF.

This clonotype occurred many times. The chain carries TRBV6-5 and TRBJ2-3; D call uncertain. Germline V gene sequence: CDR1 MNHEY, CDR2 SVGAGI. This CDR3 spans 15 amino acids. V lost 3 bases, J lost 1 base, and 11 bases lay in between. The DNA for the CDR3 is TGTGCCAGCAGTTATGATGGGATTGGCACAGATACGCAGTATTTT. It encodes CASSYDGIGTDTQYF.

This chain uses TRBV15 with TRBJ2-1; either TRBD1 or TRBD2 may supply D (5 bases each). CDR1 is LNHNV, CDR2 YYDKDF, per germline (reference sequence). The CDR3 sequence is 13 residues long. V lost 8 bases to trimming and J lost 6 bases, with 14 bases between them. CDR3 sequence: CATSGDDSNEQFF. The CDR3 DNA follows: TGTGCCACCTCCGGGGACGATTCCAATGAGCAGTTCTTC.

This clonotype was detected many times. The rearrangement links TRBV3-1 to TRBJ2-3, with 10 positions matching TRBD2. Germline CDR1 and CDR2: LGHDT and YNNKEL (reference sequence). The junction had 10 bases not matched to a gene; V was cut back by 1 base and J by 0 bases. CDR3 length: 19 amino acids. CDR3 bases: TGTGCCAGCAGCCAAGTCGGAACTCGGACTAGCGGCAGCACAGATACGCAGTATTTT. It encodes CASSQVGTRTSGSTDTQYF.

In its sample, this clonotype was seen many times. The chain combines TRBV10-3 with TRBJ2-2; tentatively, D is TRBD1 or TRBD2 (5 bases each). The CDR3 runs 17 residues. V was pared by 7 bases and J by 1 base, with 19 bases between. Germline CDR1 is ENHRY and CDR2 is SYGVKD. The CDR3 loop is CAITPGAEAVNTGELFF. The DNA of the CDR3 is TGTGCCATCACCCCCGGGGCCGAGGCGGTGAACACCGGGGAGCTGTTTTTT.

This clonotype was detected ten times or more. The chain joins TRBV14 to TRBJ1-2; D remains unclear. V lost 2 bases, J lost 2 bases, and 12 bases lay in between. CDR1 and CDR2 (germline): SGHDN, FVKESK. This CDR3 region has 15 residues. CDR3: CASSQSETANYGYTF. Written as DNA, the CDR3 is TGTGCCAGCAGCCAATCTGAGACGGCAAACTATGGCTACACCTTC. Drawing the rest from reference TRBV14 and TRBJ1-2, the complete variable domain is EAGVTQFPSHSVIEKGQTVTLRCDPISGHDNLYWYRRVMGKEIKFLLHFVKESKQDESGMPNNRFLAERTGGTYSTLKVQPAELEDSGVYFCASSQSETANYGYTFGSGTRLTVV.

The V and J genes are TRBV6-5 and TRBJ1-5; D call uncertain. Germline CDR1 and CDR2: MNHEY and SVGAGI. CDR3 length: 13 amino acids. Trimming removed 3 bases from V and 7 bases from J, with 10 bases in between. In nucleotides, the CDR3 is TGTGCCAGCAGTTATGACGGATCCCAGCCCCAGCATTTT. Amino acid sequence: CASSYDGSQPQHF.

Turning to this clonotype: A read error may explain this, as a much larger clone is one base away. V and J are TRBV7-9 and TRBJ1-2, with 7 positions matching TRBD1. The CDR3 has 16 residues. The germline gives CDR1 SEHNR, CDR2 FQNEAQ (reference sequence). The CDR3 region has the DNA TGTGCCAGCAGCTTACCGGGACAGCCCGTCCTCTATAGCTACACCTTC. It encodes CASSLPGQPVLYSYTF.

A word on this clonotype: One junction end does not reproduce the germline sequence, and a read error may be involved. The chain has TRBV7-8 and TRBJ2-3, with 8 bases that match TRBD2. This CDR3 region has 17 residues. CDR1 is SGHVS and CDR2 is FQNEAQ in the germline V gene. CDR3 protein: CACSSWTSTEWVDTQYF. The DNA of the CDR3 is TGTGCCTGCAGCTCTTGGACTAGCACCGAGTGGGTAGATACGCAGTATTTT.

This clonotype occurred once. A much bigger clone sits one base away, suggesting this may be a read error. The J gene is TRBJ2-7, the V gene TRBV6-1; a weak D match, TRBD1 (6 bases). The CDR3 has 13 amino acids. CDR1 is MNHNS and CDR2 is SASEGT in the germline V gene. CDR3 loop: CAGLGDQGFEQHF. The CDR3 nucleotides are TGTGCCGGACTGGGGGATCAGGGGTTCGAGCAGCACTTC.

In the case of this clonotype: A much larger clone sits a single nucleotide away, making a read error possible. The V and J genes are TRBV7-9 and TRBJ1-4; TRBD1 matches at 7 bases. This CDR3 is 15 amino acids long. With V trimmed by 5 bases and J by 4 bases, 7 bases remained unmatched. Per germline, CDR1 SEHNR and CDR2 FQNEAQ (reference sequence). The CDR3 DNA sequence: TGTGCCAGCAGCGCGAGGACAGGCTTTAATGAAAAACTGTTTTTT. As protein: CASSARTGFNEKLFF.

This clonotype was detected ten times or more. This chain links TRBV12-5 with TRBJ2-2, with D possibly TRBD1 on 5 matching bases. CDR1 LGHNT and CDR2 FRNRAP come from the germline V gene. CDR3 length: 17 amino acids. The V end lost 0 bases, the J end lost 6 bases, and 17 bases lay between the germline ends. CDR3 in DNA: TGTGCTAGTGGTTTGGTACAAGTCTTTCCAGGGCCCGGGGAGCTGTTTTTT. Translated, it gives CASGLVQVFPGPGELFF.

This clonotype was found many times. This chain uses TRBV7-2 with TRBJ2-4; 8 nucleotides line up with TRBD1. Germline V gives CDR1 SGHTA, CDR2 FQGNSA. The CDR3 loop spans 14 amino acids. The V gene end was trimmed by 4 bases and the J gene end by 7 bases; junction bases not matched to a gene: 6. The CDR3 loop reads CASSSPTGVNIQYF. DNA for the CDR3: TGTGCCAGCAGCTCCCCGACAGGGGTGAACATTCAGTACTTC.

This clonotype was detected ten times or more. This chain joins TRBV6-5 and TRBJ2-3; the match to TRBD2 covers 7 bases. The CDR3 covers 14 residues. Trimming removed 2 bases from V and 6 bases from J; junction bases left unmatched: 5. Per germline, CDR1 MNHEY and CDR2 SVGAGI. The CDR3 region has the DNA TGTGCCAGCAGTTACGCGGGAGTAAGGGATACGCAGTATTTT. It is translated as CASSYAGVRDTQYF.

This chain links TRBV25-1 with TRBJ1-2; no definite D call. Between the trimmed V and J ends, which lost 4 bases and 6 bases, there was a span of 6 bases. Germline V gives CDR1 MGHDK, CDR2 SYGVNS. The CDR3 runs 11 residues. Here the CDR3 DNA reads TGTGCCAGCAGTGTAAGAGATGGCTACACCTTC. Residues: CASSVRDGYTF.

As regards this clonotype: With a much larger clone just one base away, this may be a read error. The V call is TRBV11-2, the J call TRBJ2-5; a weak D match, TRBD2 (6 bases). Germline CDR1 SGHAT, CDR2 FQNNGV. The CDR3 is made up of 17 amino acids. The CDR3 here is CASSPPPGSLYQETQCF. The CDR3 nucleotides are TGTGCCAGCAGCCCCCCCCCCGGGAGCCTGTACCAAGAGACCCAGTGCTTC.

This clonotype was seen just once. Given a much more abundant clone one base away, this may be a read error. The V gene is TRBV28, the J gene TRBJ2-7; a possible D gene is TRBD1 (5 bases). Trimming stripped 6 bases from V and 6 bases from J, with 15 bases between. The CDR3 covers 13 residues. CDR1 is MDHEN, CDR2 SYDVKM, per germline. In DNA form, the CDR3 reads TGTGCCAGCAGAGCGACGATGGGGCCCGAGCAGTACTTC. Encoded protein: CASRATMGPEQYF.

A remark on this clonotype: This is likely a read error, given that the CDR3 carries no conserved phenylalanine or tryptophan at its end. CDR3 coding DNA: TGTGCCAGCAGCTTAGAATGGGGAAGCACAGATACGCAGTATCTT. Protein product: CASSLEWGSTDTQYL. The chain uses TRBV11-2 and TRBJ2-3; D gene unclear. Germline V gene data show CDR1 as SGHAT and CDR2 as FQNNGV. Trimming took 0 bases from V and 0 from J, leaving 7 bases between them. This CDR3 spans 15 amino acids.

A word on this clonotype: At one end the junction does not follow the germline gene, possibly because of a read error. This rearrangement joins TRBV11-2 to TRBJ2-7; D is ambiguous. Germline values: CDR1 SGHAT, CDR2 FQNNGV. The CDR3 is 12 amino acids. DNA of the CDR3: TGTGCCAGCAGCTTCAACCCTGTCGAGCAGTGCTTC. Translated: CASSFNPVEQCF.

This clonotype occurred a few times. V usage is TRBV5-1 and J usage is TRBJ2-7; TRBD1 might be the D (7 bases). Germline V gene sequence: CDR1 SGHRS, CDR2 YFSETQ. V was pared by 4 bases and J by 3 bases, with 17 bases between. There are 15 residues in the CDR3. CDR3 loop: CASSPKTGTFYEQYF. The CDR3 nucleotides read TGCGCCAGCAGCCCAAAGACAGGGACTTTCTACGAGCAGTACTTC.